One and the same sample provided the 31 T cell receptor beta chains below, sequenced in a study of CD8+CD57+ T cells in acquired aplastic anemia. Using genomic DNA as the template, TCR beta VDJ and CDR3 profiling was carried out. TCRdb analysed the reads with MiXCR anew, one entry per CDR3 protein. This sample carries 150,000 to 180,000 distinct CDR3 sequences, approximately 52% of them seen once, and the ten largest clones take about 12%. Those patients picked for sequencing had displayed CD8+CD57+ cell expansion on flow cytometry. The sequencing input was sorted CD4+, CD8+, or CD8+CD57+ T cells (not recorded which) from PBMCs. The source of these receptors is a human donor with aplastic anemia.

This clonotype was seen a handful of times. This likely comes from a read error, as the CDR3 has no conserved phenylalanine or tryptophan at its end. The chain recombines TRBV10-2 with TRBJ2-1; D remains ambiguous. The V gene lost 2 bases and the J gene lost 4 bases, with 9 bases spanning the gap. This CDR3 is 14 amino acids long. Per the germline V gene, CDR1 is WSHSY and CDR2 is SAAADI. The CDR3, as DNA: TGCGCCAGCAGTGAGCCAGGCCAGTACAATGAGCAGTTCCTC. Its protein product is CASSEPGQYNEQFL.

This clonotype was seen a few times. CDR3 sequence reads: CASSIDGPSGLIDGYTF. CDR3 DNA sequence: TGTGCCAGTAGTATAGATGGCCCCTCGGGACTAATCGATGGCTACACCTTC. V and J are TRBV19 and TRBJ1-2, with D perhaps matching TRBD1 (5 bases). Between the trimmed V and J ends, which lost 0 bases and 6 bases, there was a span of 20 bases. Per germline, CDR1 LNHDA and CDR2 SQIVND (reference sequence). This CDR3 has 17 amino acids.

This sequence joins TRBV24-1 and TRBJ1-5, with 7 positions matching TRBD1. The trim removed 4 bases at V and 5 bases at J, leaving 7 bases unmatched. CDR1 and CDR2 from the germline V gene are KGHDR and SFDVKD. The CDR3 is 15 residues long. This CDR3 reads CATSDTTGNYQPQHF. CDR3 DNA: TGTGCCACCAGTGACACGACAGGGAATTATCAGCCCCAGCATTTT.

The chain has TRBV19 and TRBJ1-1; no definite D call. Trimming took 10 bases from V and 0 from J, leaving 6 bases between them. The CDR3 consists of 11 residues. Looked up from germline, CDR1 is LNHDA and CDR2 is SQIVND (reference sequence). CDR3 DNA sequence: TGTGCCACCCATATGAACACTGAAGCTTTCTTT. This gives the protein CATHMNTEAFF.

The chain carries TRBV6-2 or TRBV6-3 and TRBJ2-1, with D perhaps matching TRBD1 (6 bases). The germline CDR1 and CDR2 sequences are MNHEY and SVGEGT. Deletions cut 2 bases from V and 5 bases from J, with 16 bases between. The CDR3 is 16 amino acids. CDR3 DNA sequence: TGTGCCAGCAGTTACCGCTGGGGGACACTTGACAATGAGCAGTTCTTC. Encoded protein: CASSYRWGTLDNEQFF.

This rearrangement joins TRBV9 to TRBJ2-3; 9 nucleotides line up with TRBD1. Losses at the gene ends were 3 bases for V and 0 bases for J; bases not matched to a gene: 5. The CDR3 runs 16 residues. Germline V gives CDR1 SGDLS, CDR2 YYNGEE. The CDR3, as DNA: TGTGCCAGCAGCGCAGGGACAGGGCCGAGCACAGATACGCAGTATTTT. It translates to CASSAGTGPSTDTQYF.

This clonotype came up once. At one of its ends the junction is not consistent with the germline gene, which may arise from a read error. The rearrangement uses TRBV19 and TRBJ2-1; a weak D match, TRBD2 (6 bases). This CDR3 spans 12 amino acids. Germline assignment: CDR1 LNHDA and CDR2 SQIVND (reference sequence). CDR3 in amino acids: CASSMGGGEQFF. CDR3 in DNA: TGTGCCAGCAGTATGGGAGGAGGAGAGCAGTTCTTC.

The CDR3 sequence: CSARVGGAPADTQYF. The CDR3, as DNA: TGCAGTGCTAGAGTTGGGGGGGCCCCCGCAGATACGCAGTATTTT. The chain links TRBV20-1 to TRBJ2-3; D might be TRBD2 (7 bases). The CDR3 totals 15 residues. Germline V CDR1 and CDR2: DFQATT, SNEGSKA (reference sequence). Trimming pared 1 base from V and 4 bases from J, leaving 15 bases between.

This chain connects TRBV3-1 to TRBJ2-5; D remains ambiguous. The germline V and J ends were trimmed by 0 bases and 5 bases, with 10 bases remaining between them. The CDR3 contains 14 residues. Germline CDR1 reads LGHDT; CDR2 reads YNNKEL (reference sequence). This CDR3 reads CASSQDPHPETQYF. DNA of the CDR3: TGTGCCAGCAGCCAAGACCCCCACCCGGAGACCCAGTACTTC.

The sample holds many counts of this clonotype. The chain is built from TRBV7-6 and TRBJ2-2; TRBD2 might be the D (5 bases). Germline assignment: CDR1 SGHVS and CDR2 FNYEAQ. The V end was cut by 5 bases, the J end by 5 bases, with 21 bases between. The CDR3 sequence is 17 residues long. DNA of the CDR3: TGTGCCAGCAGCCCATCGGCCCCTGCAGCGGAAACCGGGGAGCTGTTTTTT. Its protein is CASSPSAPAAETGELFF.

Written as DNA, the CDR3 is TGCAGTGCTAGAGCTCCGTCATCGTGGTACGAGCAGTACTTC. It is translated as CSARAPSSWYEQYF. This chain links TRBV20-1 with TRBJ2-7; D is unresolved. There are 14 residues in the CDR3. Germline V gene lookup returns CDR1 DFQATT and CDR2 SNEGSKA (reference sequence). Between the trimmed V and J ends, which lost 1 base and 4 bases, there was a span of 14 bases.

This clonotype was counted many times. The chain joins TRBV19 to TRBJ2-1; tentatively, D is TRBD2 (6 bases). Per germline, CDR1 LNHDA and CDR2 SQIVND (reference sequence). V was shortened by 3 bases and J by 11 bases, with 11 bases between the two germline ends. The CDR3 loop spans 12 amino acids. The CDR3 sequence: CASSMGLGQQFF. DNA of the CDR3: TGTGCCAGTAGTATGGGACTTGGTCAGCAGTTCTTC.

This CDR3 is CACTPAQGAMGAFF. CDR3 DNA sequence: TGTGCCTGCACTCCCGCCCAGGGGGCGATGGGAGCTTTCTTT. The chain employs TRBV30 and TRBJ1-1, with 8 bases aligning to TRBD1. V was clipped by 6 bases and J by 10 bases; unmatched bases: 16. Germline V gene data show CDR1 as GTSNPN and CDR2 as SVGIG (reference sequence). CDR3 length: 14 amino acids.

The chain joins TRBV2 to TRBJ1-2; maybe TRBD1 (5 bases). CDR1 and CDR2 (germline): SNHLY, FYNNEI. This CDR3 spans 15 amino acids. Trimming left V 5 bases short and J 0 bases short, with 13 bases between. The CDR3, as DNA: TGTGCCAGCAGTAGGACCAGGGCCCCTAACTATGGCTACACCTTC. Translation: CASSRTRAPNYGYTF. The whole variable domain, remainder taken from reference TRBV2 and TRBJ1-2, is EPEVTQTPSHQVTQMGQEVILRCVPISNHLYFYWYRQILGQKVEFLVSFYNNEISEKSEIFDDQFSVERPDGSNFTLKIRSTKLEDSAMYFCASSRTRAPNYGYTFGSGTRLTVV.

The chain recombines TRBV2 with TRBJ2-3, with D possibly matching TRBD2 (5 bases). CDR3 size: 13 residues. The germline gives CDR1 SNHLY, CDR2 FYNNEI. Trimming removed 7 bases at V and 0 bases at J, with 8 bases between. CDR3 nucleotide sequence: TGTGCCAGCATTTGGACTAGCACAGATACGCAGTATTTT. Its translation: CASIWTSTDTQYF.

In regard to this clonotype: The CDR3 ends on some other residue instead of the conserved phenylalanine or tryptophan, so this is likely a read error. This chain uses TRBV6-5 with TRBJ1-6; D unclear. Germline CDR1 reads MNHEY; CDR2 reads SVGAGI. Deletions cut 2 bases from V and 7 bases from J, with 12 bases between. The CDR3 totals 15 residues. The CDR3 spells CASSYVVQANSPLHS. The DNA of the CDR3 is TGTGCCAGCAGTTACGTGGTGCAGGCAAATTCACCCCTCCACTCT.

On this clonotype itself: The CDR3 ends on some other residue instead of the conserved phenylalanine or tryptophan, so this is likely a read error. V usage is TRBV20-1 and J usage is TRBJ2-3; 11 bases are a match to TRBD2. V gave up 4 bases and J gave up 7 bases; unmatched junction bases: 7. The CDR3 runs to 14 residues. From germline, CDR1 is DFQATT and CDR2 SNEGSKA (reference sequence). The CDR3 loop is CSAISGGAVYTQYL. The CDR3 bases are TGCAGTGCTATTAGCGGGGGGGCCGTGTATACGCAGTATCTT.

This clonotype came up a few times. One junction end disagrees with the germline gene, perhaps due to a read error. This chain links TRBV9 with TRBJ1-2; tentative D call: TRBD1 (5 bases). Germline V gene data show CDR1 as SGDLS and CDR2 as YYNGEE. The CDR3 is 13 residues long. The CDR3 DNA sequence: TGTGCCAGCAGCGTAACGGGGGACTATGGTTACACCTTC. Translating it yields CASSVTGDYGYTF.

The chain carries TRBV7-2 and TRBJ1-2; D is ambiguous. The V gene's germline CDR1 is SGHTA and CDR2 FQGNSA. There are 13 residues in the CDR3. The ends were cut back, 1 base at V and 5 bases at J, with 8 bases in the middle. CDR3 amino acids: CASSLDGWYGYTF. In nucleotides, the CDR3 is TGTGCCAGCAGCTTAGACGGCTGGTATGGCTACACCTTC.

This clonotype has just one count. The chain combines TRBV20-1 with TRBJ2-1, with 12 bases identical to TRBD2. V trimming: 8 bases; J trimming: 1 base; junction bases outside the gene matches: 6. CDR1 DFQATT and CDR2 SNEGSKA come from the germline V gene (reference sequence). The CDR3 is made up of 15 amino acids. The CDR3 region has the DNA TGCAGTTCACTAGCGGGAGGTTTATCCTACAATGAGCAGTTCTTC. Encoded protein: CSSLAGGLSYNEQFF.

This clonotype appeared many times. The chain recombines TRBV2 with TRBJ2-1; D might be TRBD1 (7 bases). The CDR3 has 15 amino acids. Germline V gene sequence: CDR1 SNHLY, CDR2 FYNNEI. The V and J ends lost 1 base and 4 bases respectively, with 11 bases between them. The CDR3 sequence: CASSEVPGGYNEQFF. The CDR3 DNA reads as TGTGCCAGCAGTGAAGTTCCAGGGGGGTACAATGAGCAGTTCTTC. Based on the CDR3 plus reference TRBV2 and TRBJ2-1, the full variable domain is EPEVTQTPSHQVTQMGQEVILRCVPISNHLYFYWYRQILGQKVEFLVSFYNNEISEKSEIFDDQFSVERPDGSNFTLKIRSTKLEDSAMYFCASSEVPGGYNEQFFGPGTRLTVL.

A note on this clonotype: A clone one base away is much larger, so this may be a read error. The chain combines TRBV5-1 with TRBJ2-7, with TRBD1 identical over 9 bases. The CDR3 extends over 14 amino acids. Looked up from germline, CDR1 is SGHRS and CDR2 is YFSETQ. The CDR3 here is CASRAGTGRNERYF. CDR3 sequence (DNA): TGCGCCAGCAGGGCCGGGACAGGGCGTAACGAGCGGTACTTC.

This clonotype was picked up one time. The V call is TRBV7-9, the J call TRBJ2-5; possibly TRBD2 for D (6 bases). CDR3 length: 14 amino acids. Germline V gives CDR1 SEHNR, CDR2 FQNEAQ (reference sequence). V gave up 0 bases and J gave up 3 bases, with 8 bases separating them. For the CDR3, the DNA is TGTGCCAGCAGCTTAGCTTGGAGGGAAGAGACCCAGTACTTC. Its translation: CASSLAWREETQYF.

This clonotype was counted ten times or more. The V gene is TRBV5-4, the J gene TRBJ2-1; 11 bases line up with TRBD2. V gave up 2 bases and J gave up 4 bases; unmatched junction bases: 11. This CDR3 has 18 residues. The germline gives CDR1 SGHNT, CDR2 YYREEE (reference sequence). CDR3 DNA: TGTGCCAGCAGCTTCGGCCTAGCGGGGGGCCGTCGTTACAATGAGCAGTTCTTC. Encoded protein: CASSFGLAGGRRYNEQFF. Using reference TRBV5-4 and TRBJ2-1 for the parts outside the CDR3, the full variable domain is ETGVTQSPTHLIKTRGQQVTLRCSSQSGHNTVSWYQQALGQGPQFIFQYYREEENGRGNFPPRFSGLQFPNYSSELNVNALELDDSALYLCASSFGLAGGRRYNEQFFGPGTRLTVL.

On this clonotype itself: This is likely a read error, given that the CDR3 carries no conserved phenylalanine or tryptophan at its end. The chain links TRBV2 to TRBJ2-7, with 8 bases aligning to TRBD1. In germline, CDR1 is SNHLY, CDR2 FYNNEI. This CDR3 spans 15 amino acids. V shed 6 bases and J 0 bases; nucleotides not matched to a gene: 7. The CDR3 DNA is TGTGCCAGCAGCCGAAGACAGGGGCCCTCCTACGAGCAGTACTCC. Its translation is CASSRRQGPSYEQYS.

This clonotype came up many times. The V and J genes are TRBV9 and TRBJ2-3; D is possibly TRBD1 or TRBD2 (5 bases each). Trimming stripped 0 bases from V and 2 bases from J, with 13 bases between. From germline, CDR1 is SGDLS and CDR2 YYNGEE. The CDR3 loop spans 16 amino acids. The CDR3 region has the DNA TGTGCCAGCAGCGTAGGGGGGTCTACCTACACAGATACGCAGTATTTT. It yields the protein CASSVGGSTYTDTQYF.

Only a few counts were recorded for this clonotype. The genes are TRBV2 and TRBJ2-7; D ambiguous. The CDR3 sequence is 16 residues long. Germline V lookup: CDR1 SNHLY, CDR2 FYNNEI. V shed 4 bases and J shed 1 base, with 17 bases lying between them. The CDR3 DNA follows: TGTGCCAGCAGTGGCCGAACCGGACGACCTTCCTACGAGCAGTACTTC. This gives the protein CASSGRTGRPSYEQYF.

The rearrangement uses TRBV20-1 and TRBJ2-7, with 7 bases matching TRBD1. Trimming took 6 bases from V and 2 from J; bases not matched to a gene: 4. CDR3 size: 12 residues. Germline CDR1 reads DFQATT; CDR2 reads SNEGSKA (reference sequence). The CDR3 DNA reads as TGCAGTGCCAGGACAGGTACCTACGAGCAGTACTTC. Amino acids: CSARTGTYEQYF.

This clonotype appeared once. Germline is not matched at one junction end, which may reflect a read error. Here the CDR3 reads CASSEAMDAYGTAPSF. For the CDR3, the DNA is TGTGCCAGCAGTGAAGCGATGGACGCCTACGGGACAGCTCCTTCCTTC. The rearrangement links TRBV2 to TRBJ2-7; 7 bases align to TRBD1. Germline CDR1 is SNHLY and CDR2 is FYNNEI. The CDR3 runs 16 residues.

This clonotype showed up many times. The V call is TRBV5-5, the J call TRBJ1-2, with a tentative D call TRBD1 (5 bases). In germline, CDR1 is SGHKS, CDR2 YYEKEE (reference sequence). The CDR3 is made up of 14 amino acids. Trimming removed 3 bases from V and 2 bases from J, with 11 bases in between. This chain's CDR3 is CASSYGAQNYGYTF. The CDR3 bases are TGTGCCAGCAGCTACGGGGCGCAGAACTATGGCTACACCTTC.

V gene TRBV25-1 combines with J gene TRBJ2-3; 8 bases map to TRBD1. The J segment lost 6 bases and the V segment lost 1 base, leaving 3 bases of the junction unmatched. The CDR3 contains 14 residues. Germline CDR1 and CDR2: MGHDK and SYGVNS. The CDR3 here is CASSEWRDRDTQYF. In nucleotides, the CDR3 is TGTGCCAGCAGTGAATGGAGGGACAGGGATACGCAGTATTTT. Full variable domain (rest looked up from reference TRBV25-1 and TRBJ2-3): EADIYQTPRYLVIGTGKKITLECSQTMGHDKMYWYQQDPGMELHLIHYSYGVNSTEKGDLSSESTVSRIRTEHFPLTLESARPSHTSQYLCASSEWRDRDTQYFGPGTRLTVL.